The 24 T cell receptor beta chains listed next were all sequenced from one sample in a study of T cells in Graves' hyperthyroidism and ophthalmopathy. Researchers took RNA transcripts and amplified the TCR beta CDR3 regions from them. HTBI primers were the set used in a first-round RT-PCR of the TCR CDR3. TCRdb re-called the multiplex PCR reads with MiXCR, one entry per CDR3 protein. The sample shows 450,000 to 600,000 distinct CDR3 sequences, just under 20% of them seen only once. Sequencing used blood. The receptors originated from a man aged 40-55 years with Graves' ophthalmopathy.

This clonotype appeared many times. This sequence joins TRBV12-3 or TRBV12-4 and TRBJ2-2; D is unclear. This CDR3 is 13 amino acids long. The V end was cut by 2 bases, the J end by 6 bases, with 7 bases between. For the CDR3, the DNA is TGTGCCAGCAGTTTACATATCGCCGGGGAGCTGTTTTTT. It specifies CASSLHIAGELFF.

The chain couples TRBV9 to TRBJ2-5, with D uncertain. The CDR3 contains 13 residues. V was clipped by 4 bases and J by 5 bases, with 12 bases between them. Germline-derived CDR1 and CDR2 are SGDLS and YYNGEE. CDR3 sequence (DNA): TGTGCCAGCAGCCCTACCATCGGGGAGACCCAGTACTTC. This encodes CASSPTIGETQYF.

The chain recombines TRBV6-1 with TRBJ1-5; no clear D. Germline loops: CDR1 MNHNS, CDR2 SASEGT. The ends were cut back, 2 bases at V and 8 bases at J, with 7 bases in the middle. CDR3 length: 12 amino acids. The CDR3 region has the DNA TGTGCCAGCAGTGAACACGGTAAGCCCCAGCATTTT. Translation: CASSEHGKPQHF.

This clonotype was observed many times. The chain employs TRBV5-1 and TRBJ1-1, with 8 nucleotides matching TRBD1. Germline trimming cut 7 bases from V and 0 bases from J; bases unmatched to any gene: 14. Germline V gene sequence: CDR1 SGHRS, CDR2 YFSETQ. There are 17 residues in the CDR3. In nucleotides, the CDR3 is TGCGCCAGCTCCCGAACCGGGACAGGCCTTATGAACACTGAAGCTTTCTTT. Translation gives CASSRTGTGLMNTEAFF.

There are a few counts of this clonotype. The rearrangement joins TRBV3-1 to TRBJ2-1; TRBD2 matches at 7 bases. V gave up 1 base and J gave up 8 bases; unmatched junction bases: 8. Germline CDR1 reads LGHDT; CDR2 reads YNNKEL (reference sequence). This CDR3 is 15 amino acids long. The CDR3, as DNA: TGTGCCAGCAGCCAAGTAGCGGGCCGCGGCTATGAGCAGTTCTTC. This codes for CASSQVAGRGYEQFF.

In this sample, this clonotype turned up a few times. The rearrangement uses TRBV5-1 and TRBJ1-4; 8 nucleotides agree with TRBD1. The CDR3 is 16 residues long. V gave up 4 bases and J gave up 0 bases; unmatched junction bases: 5. Germline V gene lookup returns CDR1 SGHRS and CDR2 YFSETQ. Written as DNA, the CDR3 is TGCGCCAGCAGCCGGGACAGGAGCTCAACTAATGAAAAACTGTTTTTT. Amino acids: CASSRDRSSTNEKLFF.

This clonotype was counted ten times or more. This chain connects TRBV18 to TRBJ1-1; 7 bases match TRBD1. The V segment lost 0 bases and the J segment 1 base; nucleotides outside the gene matches: 2. CDR1 is KGHSH, CDR2 LQKENI, per germline. The CDR3 is 15 amino acids. DNA for the CDR3: TGTGCCAGCTCACCACCATGGACAGGGAACACTGAAGCTTTCTTT. Protein product: CASSPPWTGNTEAFF.

This clonotype was recorded many times. This sequence joins TRBV20-1 and TRBJ2-7; no reliable D call. CDR3 length: 13 residues. Germline-derived CDR1 and CDR2 are DFQATT and SNEGSKA (reference sequence). The V end lost 3 bases, the J end lost 6 bases, and 15 bases lay between the germline ends. The CDR3 reads CSARPYSRSEQYF. The DNA of the CDR3 is TGCAGTGCTAGGCCCTATTCGAGGAGCGAGCAGTACTTC.

Ten or more counts support this clonotype. V usage is TRBV2 and J usage is TRBJ2-5; weak D call: TRBD2 (6 bases). The CDR3 spans 14 residues. The germline V gene encodes CDR1 SNHLY and CDR2 FYNNEI. Trimming left V 3 bases short and J 3 bases short, with 11 bases between. The CDR3 DNA is TGTGCCAGCAGTGACGACTGGGAGGAAGAGACCCAGTACTTC. Protein product: CASSDDWEEETQYF.

The J gene is TRBJ1-2, the V gene TRBV12-3 or TRBV12-4; D unresolved. This CDR3 is 13 amino acids long. Deletions cut 6 bases from V and 5 bases from J, with 13 bases between. The DNA of the CDR3 is TGTGCCAGCAGATCGACAAGGCTTTATGGCTACACCTTC. Protein: CASRSTRLYGYTF.

V is TRBV13 and J is TRBJ1-2, with D uncertain. Germline V gene lookup returns CDR1 PRHDT and CDR2 FYEKMQ (reference sequence). The CDR3 covers 16 residues. V was pared by 5 bases and J by 2 bases, with 18 bases between. CDR3 in DNA: TGTGCCAGCAGCCAAGGTCTTGGCAGAGAAAACTATGGCTACACCTTC. Translating it yields CASSQGLGRENYGYTF.

This clonotype showed up just a few times. This rearrangement joins TRBV30 to TRBJ2-2, with D perhaps given as TRBD1 or TRBD2 (6 bases each). This CDR3 has 15 amino acids. V shed 8 bases and J shed 5 bases, with 21 bases lying between them. Looked up from germline, CDR1 is GTSNPN and CDR2 is SVGIG (reference sequence). CDR3 residues: CATYPAGGGTGELFF. CDR3 bases: TGTGCCACGTACCCGGCCGGAGGGGGGACCGGGGAGCTGTTTTTT. The full variable domain, its missing parts supplied by reference TRBV30 and TRBJ2-2, is SQTIHQWPATLVQPVGSPLSLECTVEGTSNPNLYWYRQAAGRGLQLLFYSVGIGQISSEVPQNLSASRPQDRQFILSSKKLLLSDSGFYLCATYPAGGGTGELFFGEGSRLTVL.

This clonotype was recorded a few times. The chain combines TRBV20-1 with TRBJ2-6; possible D gene TRBD2, 5 bases. The CDR3 has 16 residues. Trimming removed 2 bases from V and 3 bases from J, with 14 bases in between. The germline CDR1 and CDR2 sequences are DFQATT and SNEGSKA (reference sequence). CDR3 sequence (DNA): TGCAGTGCTAGACAACAGCCCGGAGGTGGGGCCAACGTCCTGACTTTC. Amino acid sequence: CSARQQPGGGANVLTF.

This clonotype was detected many times. The genes are TRBV2 and TRBJ2-1; D is unresolved. The CDR3 covers 15 residues. The germline V gene encodes CDR1 SNHLY and CDR2 FYNNEI. V gave up 4 bases and J gave up 2 bases, with 12 bases separating them. CDR3 loop: CASSVLGFPYNEQFF. The CDR3 DNA is TGTGCCAGCAGTGTATTAGGGTTTCCCTACAATGAGCAGTTCTTC. Full variable domain (missing parts from reference TRBV2 and TRBJ2-1): EPEVTQTPSHQVTQMGQEVILRCVPISNHLYFYWYRQILGQKVEFLVSFYNNEISEKSEIFDDQFSVERPDGSNFTLKIRSTKLEDSAMYFCASSVLGFPYNEQFFGPGTRLTVL.

This clonotype was seen more than once but under ten times. The chain uses TRBV24-1 and TRBJ2-2, with TRBD2 matching 13 bases. CDR3 length: 18 residues. Trimming removed 4 bases from V and 0 bases from J; junction bases left unmatched: 4. Looked up from germline, CDR1 is KGHDR and CDR2 is SFDVKD. The CDR3 sequence: CATSETSGGSANTGELFF. CDR3 sequence (DNA): TGTGCCACCAGTGAGACTAGCGGGGGGAGCGCGAACACCGGGGAGCTGTTTTTT.

This clonotype came up a few times. The J gene is TRBJ1-1, the V gene TRBV12-3 or TRBV12-4; D is undetermined. The CDR3 has 14 residues. V was trimmed by 5 bases and J by 0 bases, leaving 10 bases between them. CDR3 sequence: CASSLNLLNTEAFF. As DNA, the CDR3 is TGTGCCAGCAGTCTCAACTTACTGAACACTGAAGCTTTCTTT.

This clonotype has ten or more counts. V is TRBV12-3 or TRBV12-4 and J is TRBJ1-4, with D uncertain. The V end lost 6 bases, the J end lost 0 bases, and 11 bases lay between the germline ends. The CDR3 extends over 15 amino acids. Here the CDR3 reads CASRTAAATNEKLFF. In nucleotides, the CDR3 is TGTGCCAGCAGAACCGCGGCAGCAACTAATGAAAAACTGTTTTTT.

This clonotype was seen at least ten times. The chain carries TRBV11-2 and TRBJ2-5, with a weak D call TRBD1 (6 bases). Germline CDR1 SGHAT, CDR2 FQNNGV. The CDR3 runs to 15 residues. The V gene lost 2 bases and the J gene lost 5 bases, with 15 bases spanning the gap. Here the CDR3 reads CASSLRGSNRETQYF. The CDR3 DNA reads TGTGCCAGCAGCTTAAGGGGGAGCAATAGGGAGACCCAGTACTTC.

The sample holds many counts of this clonotype. CDR3 DNA: TGCGCCAGCAGCTTGGAAGGACAGGCAACCTACGAGCAGTACTTC. Protein product: CASSLEGQATYEQYF. The chain recombines TRBV5-1 with TRBJ2-7; TRBD1 aligns across 7 bases. Germline V gene lookup returns CDR1 SGHRS and CDR2 YFSETQ. The CDR3 sequence is 15 residues long. Germline trimming cut 0 bases from V and 2 bases from J; bases unmatched to any gene: 5.

The chain links TRBV12-5 to TRBJ1-1; D ambiguous. Trimming took 6 bases from V and 4 from J, leaving 15 bases between them. Germline CDR1 is LGHNT and CDR2 is FRNRAP. The CDR3 covers 14 residues. The CDR3 bases are TGTGCTAGTGGGCCCGACACCTCCGGCACTGAAGCTTTCTTT. It encodes CASGPDTSGTEAFF.

V usage is TRBV7-8 and J usage is TRBJ2-7, with 7 bases that match TRBD1. The CDR3 covers 16 residues. The germline CDR1 and CDR2 sequences are SGHVS and FQNEAQ. The trim removed 5 bases at V and 1 base at J, leaving 11 bases unmatched. The CDR3 DNA is TGTGCCAGCAGCACCCAGACAGGGTTGGAATCCTACGAGCAGTACTTC. This gives the protein CASSTQTGLESYEQYF.

This clonotype was seen only a few times. CDR3 DNA sequence: TGTGCCAGTAGACAGGCTGTCCTCAACACTGAAGCTTTCTTT. This translates into CASRQAVLNTEAFF. The rearrangement joins TRBV19 to TRBJ1-1, with a tentative D call TRBD1 (5 bases). The CDR3 consists of 14 residues. Trimming pared 6 bases from V and 2 bases from J, leaving 13 bases between. The germline V gene encodes CDR1 LNHDA and CDR2 SQIVND (reference sequence).

The chain carries TRBV7-2 and TRBJ2-3, with 14 bases identical to TRBD2. CDR1 SGHTA and CDR2 FQGNSA come from the germline V gene. The CDR3 has 19 amino acids. Trimming at V came to 5 bases and at J to 4 bases, leaving 14 bases not matched to a gene. In DNA form, the CDR3 reads TGTGCCAGCAGCAATAATCCCGGACTAGCGGGGGGACCAGCAGATACGCAGTATTTT. As protein: CASSNNPGLAGGPADTQYF.

The table lists this clonotype with many counts. The chain uses TRBV28 and TRBJ2-1; D not certain. This CDR3 contains 15 residues. In germline, CDR1 is MDHEN, CDR2 SYDVKM. The V end was cut by 5 bases, the J end by 0 bases, with 11 bases between. CDR3 protein: CASSLSLSSYNEQFF. The CDR3 DNA is TGTGCCAGCAGTCTTAGCTTGAGCTCCTACAATGAGCAGTTCTTC.